This passage covers 27 T cell receptor beta chains from one sample sequenced in a study of OX40 agonist ivuxolimab in advanced cancers. TCRdb keeps only in-frame clones here, not all; method: immunoSEQ multiplex PCR. Among tens of thousands of clones listed, roughly 89% were seen once. The sample here was CD4+ or CD8+ T cells sorted from blood, taken in a trial of the OX40 agonist ivuxolimab. Source of these receptors: an adult with an advanced solid tumor such as melanoma, head and neck, liver or kidney cancer.

CDR3 amino acids: CASSSPQGRRSNQPQHF. CDR3 in DNA: TGTGCCAGCAGTTCCCCCCAGGGAAGGAGAAGCAATCAGCCCCAGCATTTT. This chain links TRBV28 with TRBJ1-5; maybe TRBD1 (5 bases). The germline gives CDR1 MDHEN, CDR2 SYDVKM. With 4 bases removed from V and 1 base from J, the gap between germline ends came to 17 bases. The CDR3 has 17 residues.

The V call is TRBV2, the J call TRBJ1-5; possibly TRBD1 for D (5 bases). V was pared by 5 bases and J by 6 bases, with 11 bases between. Germline V gene lookup returns CDR1 SNHLY and CDR2 FYNNEI. The CDR3 consists of 13 residues. CDR3: CASSPKGTQPQHF. Here the CDR3 DNA reads TGTGCCAGCAGTCCTAAAGGGACTCAGCCCCAGCATTTT.

The chain uses TRBV5-8 and TRBJ2-7; D gene ambiguous. Between the trimmed V and J ends, which lost 0 bases and 0 bases, there was a span of 10 bases. The germline gives CDR1 SGHTS, CDR2 YDEGEE. This CDR3 has 15 residues. This chain's CDR3 is CASSLDFGDSYEQYF. The CDR3 DNA is TGTGCCAGCAGCTTGGATTTTGGGGACTCCTACGAGCAGTACTTC.

J is TRBJ1-1 and V is TRBV6-5; D is unclear. With 0 bases removed from V and 6 bases from J, the gap between germline ends came to 8 bases. This CDR3 is 13 amino acids long. Germline CDR1 is MNHEY and CDR2 is SVGAGI. Here the CDR3 DNA reads TGTGCCAGCAGTTACTCGGGGAGTCCTGAAGCTTTCTTT. Translated: CASSYSGSPEAFF.

J is TRBJ1-2 and V is TRBV6-1; D unclear. Germline values: CDR1 MNHNS, CDR2 SASEGT. This CDR3 comprises 12 residues. Trimming took 1 base from V and 6 from J, leaving 6 bases between them. CDR3 in amino acids: CASSEVRNGYTF. The CDR3 DNA reads as TGTGCCAGCAGTGAAGTGAGAAATGGCTACACCTTC.

The rearrangement uses TRBV28 and TRBJ1-6; D uncertain. The CDR3 has 12 amino acids. Germline V lookup: CDR1 MDHEN, CDR2 SYDVKM. V lost 1 base and J 5 bases, leaving 0 bases between the germline ends. This chain's CDR3 is CASSLYNSPLHF. The CDR3 DNA sequence: TGTGCCAGCAGTTTATATAATTCACCCCTCCACTTT.

The V call is TRBV4-3, the J call TRBJ2-2; D perhaps matches TRBD2 (7 bases). Looked up from germline, CDR1 is LGHNA and CDR2 is YSLEER. CDR3 length: 15 residues. V lost 4 bases to trimming and J lost 5 bases, with 14 bases between them. As DNA, the CDR3 is TGCGCCAGCAGCCCCGGGGGGAGGGGGACCGGGGAGCTGTTTTTT. Translated: CASSPGGRGTGELFF.

The chain links TRBV6-1 to TRBJ1-1; 9 bases map to TRBD1. Germline values: CDR1 MNHNS, CDR2 SASEGT. CDR3 length: 12 amino acids. V lost 5 bases to trimming and J lost 8 bases; unmatched junction nucleotides: 3. In nucleotides, the CDR3 is TGTGCCAGCAGTCTGACAGGGGGAGAAGCTTTCTTT. This codes for CASSLTGGEAFF.

This clone has only a few counts. The rearrangement uses TRBV5-1 and TRBJ1-4; D is perhaps TRBD1 (6 bases). Germline CDR1 SGHRS, CDR2 YFSETQ. This CDR3 is built from 16 residues. V was pared by 2 bases and J by 1 base, with 12 bases between. The CDR3 here is CASSFIGGVTNEKLFF. CDR3 bases: TGCGCCAGCAGCTTTATCGGGGGCGTAACTAATGAAAAACTGTTTTTT.

This clone was seen just once. The gene calls are TRBV6-1 and TRBJ2-2, with D perhaps assigned TRBD1 or TRBD2 (5 bases each). Germline V gene data show CDR1 as MNHNS and CDR2 as SASEGT. The V end lost 1 base, the J end lost 4 bases, and 10 bases lay between the germline ends. The CDR3 length is 15 residues. In DNA, the CDR3 is TGTGCCAGCAGTGAAGGCAGGGCGGGCACCGGGGAGCTGTTTTTT. The encoded protein is CASSEGRAGTGELFF.

This clone has just a few counts. J is TRBJ1-1 and V is TRBV30; 9 positions match TRBD1. The V gene's germline CDR1 is GTSNPN and CDR2 SVGIG (reference sequence). The CDR3 runs to 16 residues. Trimming at V came to 4 bases and at J to 4 bases, leaving 13 bases not matched to a gene. CDR3 sequence: CAWTTGTGFLSTEAFF. The CDR3 DNA follows: TGTGCCTGGACCACCGGGACAGGGTTTCTTAGCACTGAAGCTTTCTTT.

This clone turned up a few times. This chain uses TRBV5-6 with TRBJ1-5; possibly TRBD1 for D (5 bases). The CDR3 loop spans 14 amino acids. V was shortened by 0 bases and J by 4 bases, with 8 bases between the two germline ends. Germline CDR1 is SGHDT and CDR2 is YYEEEE. The CDR3 region has the DNA TGTGCCAGCAGCTTGGTGGGACCTAATCAGCCCCAGCATTTT. Its protein is CASSLVGPNQPQHF. The full variable domain, its missing parts supplied by reference TRBV5-6 and TRBJ1-5, is DAGVTQSPTHLIKTRGQQVTLRCSPKSGHDTVSWYQQALGQGPQFIFQYYEEEERQRGNFPDRFSGHQFPNYSSELNVNALLLGDSALYLCASSLVGPNQPQHFGDGTRLSIL.

The CDR3: CASSLSTYTGELFF. CDR3 nucleotide sequence: TGTGCCAGCAGTTTATCGACCTACACCGGGGAGCTGTTTTTT. This chain links TRBV27 with TRBJ2-2; D is unresolved. The germline V gene has CDR1 MNHEY and CDR2 SMNVEV (reference sequence). The CDR3 is 14 amino acids. Trimming pared 0 bases from V and 3 bases from J, leaving 5 bases between.

The chain has TRBV9 and TRBJ2-2; a possible D gene is TRBD1 (6 bases). The CDR3 has 13 amino acids. V dropped 3 bases and J dropped 7 bases, with 10 bases sitting between them. Germline loops: CDR1 SGDLS, CDR2 YYNGEE. The CDR3 sequence is CASSAGEIGELFF. The CDR3 DNA reads TGTGCCAGCAGCGCAGGGGAAATCGGGGAGCTGTTTTTT.

This chain joins TRBV2 and TRBJ2-1; D could derive from TRBD1 or TRBD2 (5 bases each). Trimming took 7 bases from V and 0 from J, leaving 16 bases between them. CDR1 and CDR2 from the germline V gene are SNHLY and FYNNEI. This CDR3 region has 16 residues. CDR3: CASTSNGGSSYNEQFF. The CDR3 coding sequence is TGTGCCAGCACTTCGAATGGGGGAAGCTCCTACAATGAGCAGTTCTTC. Complete variable domain (other parts from reference TRBV2 and TRBJ2-1): EPEVTQTPSHQVTQMGQEVILRCVPISNHLYFYWYRQILGQKVEFLVSFYNNEISEKSEIFDDQFSVERPDGSNFTLKIRSTKLEDSAMYFCASTSNGGSSYNEQFFGPGTRLTVL.

The chain combines TRBV19 with TRBJ1-2; 7 bases fit TRBD1. This CDR3 region has 15 residues. V was clipped by 4 bases and J by 2 bases; unmatched bases: 7. Looked up from germline, CDR1 is LNHDA and CDR2 is SQIVND (reference sequence). The DNA for the CDR3 is TGTGCCAGTAGTACCCGGACAGGCCGAAACTATGGCTACACCTTC. It translates to CASSTRTGRNYGYTF. The complete variable domain, with remaining parts taken from reference TRBV19 and TRBJ1-2, reads DGGITQSPKYLFRKEGQNVTLSCEQNLNHDAMYWYRQDPGQGLRLIYYSQIVNDFQKGDIAEGYSVSREKKESFPLTVTSAQKNPTAFYLCASSTRTGRNYGYTFGSGTRLTVV.

The chain uses TRBV9 and TRBJ1-4; the D is unclear. V was trimmed by 1 base and J by 4 bases, leaving 11 bases between them. Germline V gives CDR1 SGDLS, CDR2 YYNGEE. This CDR3 comprises 15 residues. Here the CDR3 DNA reads TGTGCCAGCAGCGTAAAGGGTCTGGGTAATGAAAAACTGTTTTTT. As protein: CASSVKGLGNEKLFF.

The chain uses TRBV6-5 and TRBJ1-2; 8 bases line up with TRBD1. J gave up 4 bases and V 7 bases, and 2 bases lay outside the gene matches. Germline CDR1 MNHEY, CDR2 SVGAGI. This CDR3 is 12 amino acids long. The CDR3 bases are TGTGCCAGCACGCAGGGGGCCTATGGCTACACCTTC. Encoded protein: CASTQGAYGYTF.

This clone came up once. This chain connects TRBV10-2 to TRBJ1-5; tentatively, D is TRBD1 (5 bases). Per the germline V gene, CDR1 is WSHSY and CDR2 is SAAADI. The germline V and J ends were trimmed by 3 bases and 4 bases, with 10 bases remaining between them. The CDR3 has 14 amino acids. The CDR3 sequence: CASSDRAGNQPQHF. The CDR3 coding sequence is TGCGCCAGCAGTGACAGGGCTGGGAATCAGCCCCAGCATTTT.

This clone was seen just once. This chain joins TRBV5-4 and TRBJ2-3, with D perhaps assigned TRBD1 or TRBD2 (5 bases each). V was trimmed by 0 bases and J by 14 bases, leaving 16 bases between them. This CDR3 contains 13 residues. Germline lookup yields CDR1 SGHNT and CDR2 YYREEE (reference sequence). The CDR3 DNA reads TGTGCCAGCAGCTTGGAACCGGGACCTCGCGCGTATTTT. Protein sequence: CASSLEPGPRAYF. Supplemented by reference TRBV5-4 and TRBJ2-3, the full variable domain reads ETGVTQSPTHLIKTRGQQVTLRCSSQSGHNTVSWYQQALGQGPQFIFQYYREEENGRGNFPPRFSGLQFPNYSSELNVNALELDDSALYLCASSLEPGPRAYFGPGTRLTVL.

The J gene is TRBJ1-2, the V gene TRBV28; D unclear. The CDR3 contains 13 residues. In germline, CDR1 is MDHEN, CDR2 SYDVKM. Trimming shortened V by 6 bases and J by 2 bases, and 10 bases separated the two germline ends. The CDR3 DNA is TGTGCCAGCAGCCGGGCAGGAAACTATGGCTACACCTTC. It yields the protein CASSRAGNYGYTF.

The genes are TRBV15 and TRBJ2-6; D unclear. Germline CDR1 and CDR2: LNHNV and YYDKDF (reference sequence). The V end was cut by 3 bases, the J end by 0 bases, with 12 bases between. CDR3 size: 17 residues. The CDR3 sequence: CATSSALVLSGANVLTF. The CDR3 region has the DNA TGTGCCACCAGCAGTGCTCTCGTCCTCTCTGGGGCCAACGTCCTGACTTTC.

The rearrangement links TRBV9 to TRBJ1-5; 8 positions agree with TRBD1. CDR3 length: 16 amino acids. Germline loops: CDR1 SGDLS, CDR2 YYNGEE. With V trimmed by 3 bases and J by 2 bases, 7 bases remained unmatched. The CDR3 loop reads CASSAGQGFGNQPQHF. For the CDR3, the DNA is TGTGCCAGCAGCGCCGGACAGGGCTTCGGCAATCAGCCCCAGCATTTT.

J is TRBJ2-5 and V is TRBV5-4; D possibly uses TRBD1 or TRBD2 (5 bases each). CDR1 SGHNT and CDR2 YYREEE come from the germline V gene (reference sequence). The CDR3 has 15 residues. Trimming took off 4 bases at V and 4 bases at J, with 17 bases between the two ends. The CDR3 DNA is TGTGCCAGCAGCCTCACTCCGGGGACGGGAGAGACCCAGTACTTC. This translates into CASSLTPGTGETQYF.

This clone appeared a single time. The chain uses TRBV15 and TRBJ2-3; TRBD2 matches 8 bases. CDR3 length equals 16 residues. The germline V gene has CDR1 LNHNV and CDR2 YYDKDF (reference sequence). The V segment lost 1 base and the J segment 5 bases; nucleotides outside the gene matches: 8. Here the CDR3 reads CATSRVRGGGLDTQYF. The DNA of the CDR3 is TGTGCCACCAGCAGAGTACGGGGGGGAGGTTTAGATACGCAGTATTTT.

The chain couples TRBV5-4 to TRBJ2-1, with 7 bases aligning to TRBD1. V lost 1 base and J lost 4; bases outside the gene matches: 5. The germline V gene encodes CDR1 SGHNT and CDR2 YYREEE (reference sequence). The CDR3 is made up of 15 amino acids. CDR3 sequence: CASSLNRGIYNEQFF. In nucleotides, the CDR3 is TGTGCCAGCAGCTTGAACAGGGGTATTTACAATGAGCAGTTCTTC.

By sample fraction, this clone is medium-sized (0.01 to 0.1%). The chain combines TRBV4-3 with TRBJ1-2; D ambiguous. Germline loops: CDR1 LGHNA, CDR2 YSLEER. The CDR3 extends over 13 amino acids. V lost 0 bases and J lost 4, with 6 bases in between. CDR3 DNA sequence: TGCGCCAGCAGCCAAGATACGGGCTATGGCTACACCTTC. Its translation is CASSQDTGYGYTF.